The 24 T cell receptor beta chains given below trace back to one sample, sequenced in a study of CD8+ T cells in alopecia areata. RNA extraction and reverse transcription yielded cDNA as sequencing template. Assay used: immunoSEQ multiplex PCR; TCRdb lists only in-frame clones, some missing. The table shows hundreds of thousands of clones, with 60% occurring only once. Described treatment: oral pan-JAK inhibitor, 5-10 mg twice daily. The sequencing used CD4+ T cells sorted from blood, collected at roughly week 53, from a patient treated with tofacitinib. These receptors were collected from a human donor with alopecia areata.

To note about this clone: The same CDR3 is also encoded by other DNA sequences in this sample. This rearrangement joins TRBV5-6 to TRBJ2-7; tentatively, D is TRBD1 (6 bases). With 0 bases removed from V and 5 bases from J, the gap between germline ends came to 9 bases. Per the germline V gene, CDR1 is SGHDT and CDR2 is YYEEEE. This CDR3 has 13 amino acids. CDR3 nucleotide sequence: TGTGCCAGCAGCTTGGACAGGGCACACGAGCAGTACTTC. Amino acids: CASSLDRAHEQYF.

This clone was detected only a few times. The V and J genes are TRBV6-4 and TRBJ2-1, with 13 positions matching TRBD2. With V trimmed by 6 bases and J by 8 bases, 4 bases remained unmatched. Germline V lookup: CDR1 MRHNA, CDR2 SNTAGT. The CDR3 covers 14 residues. CDR3 sequence: CASRTSGGAHEQFF. The CDR3 DNA is TGTGCCAGCAGAACTAGCGGGGGGGCCCATGAGCAGTTCTTC.

The chain has TRBV4-1 and TRBJ1-2; no definite D call. V was clipped by 2 bases and J by 7 bases, with 8 bases between them. From germline, CDR1 is MGHRA and CDR2 YSYEKL. The CDR3 spans 12 residues. CDR3 nucleotides: TGCGCCAGCAGCCAATACTGGGGTGGCTACACCTTC. It specifies CASSQYWGGYTF.

The gene calls are TRBV30 and TRBJ1-1; no clear D. The length of the CDR3 is 11 residues. Germline CDR1 reads GTSNPN; CDR2 reads SVGIG (reference sequence). V was trimmed by 8 bases and J by 5 bases, leaving 12 bases between them. The CDR3 sequence is CADCRETEAFF. The DNA for the CDR3 is TGTGCCGACTGTAGGGAGACTGAAGCTTTCTTT.

This clone was detected a few times. The sample contains more than one DNA sequence encoding this CDR3. The V and J genes are TRBV29-1 and TRBJ2-3; D uncertain. V shed 4 bases and J shed 3 bases, with 2 bases lying between them. The CDR3 consists of 10 residues. CDR1 and CDR2 from the germline V gene are SQVTM and ANQGSEA. CDR3 coding DNA: TGCAGCGTTGGAACAGATACGCAGTATTTT. Its translation: CSVGTDTQYF.

V and J are TRBV30 and TRBJ1-2, with D unclear. The CDR3 consists of 12 residues. CDR1 and CDR2 (germline): GTSNPN, SVGIG (reference sequence). V was pared by 3 bases and J by 9 bases, with 14 bases between. The CDR3 nucleotides read TGTGCCTGGAGAAGAGGGCTCATCAGCTACACCTTC. As protein: CAWRRGLISYTF.

With regard to this clone: One end of the junction fails to match germline, which may point to a read error. The chain employs TRBV7-2 and TRBJ1-2; D unclear. Germline V gene data show CDR1 as SGHTA and CDR2 as FQGNSA. CDR3 size: 13 residues. This CDR3 is CASSLDAPYGYTF. CDR3 DNA sequence: TGTGCCAGCAGTTTAGATGCCCCCTATGGCTACACCTTC.

The rearrangement links TRBV13 to TRBJ2-1; 9 bases are shared with TRBD1. The CDR3 length is 15 residues. The V gene's germline CDR1 is PRHDT and CDR2 FYEKMQ (reference sequence). J lost 5 bases, V lost 5 bases, and 7 bases had no gene match. The CDR3, as DNA: TGTGCCAGCAGCCGGACAGGGGACTCAGACAATGAGCAGTTCTTC. Translation: CASSRTGDSDNEQFF.

This rearrangement joins TRBV7-2 to TRBJ2-5, with 7 bases matching TRBD1. In germline, CDR1 is SGHTA, CDR2 FQGNSA. V shed 6 bases, J shed 2 bases, and the junction held 9 bases outside the gene matches. The CDR3 has 15 residues. CDR3 sequence reads: CASRPQGNGQETQYF. The CDR3 DNA reads as TGTGCCAGCAGGCCACAGGGGAATGGGCAAGAGACCCAGTACTTC.

This chain uses TRBV6-6 with TRBJ1-1; unclear D gene. Trimming took off 9 bases at V and 1 base at J, with 18 bases between the two ends. The CDR3 extends over 15 amino acids. Germline V gene data show CDR1 as MNHNY and CDR2 as SVGAGI (reference sequence). CDR3 residues: CASRNTDRRNTEAFF. CDR3 in DNA: TGTGCCAGTCGAAACACTGACCGAAGGAACACTGAAGCTTTCTTT.

The sample holds a few counts of this clone. The gene calls are TRBV7-3 and TRBJ2-2; TRBD1 is a possible D gene (5 bases). The CDR3 has 18 residues. With 1 base removed from V and 0 bases from J, the gap between germline ends came to 15 bases. Looked up from germline, CDR1 is SGHTA and CDR2 is FQGTGA. The DNA for the CDR3 is TGTGCCAGCAGCTTAATAGGGCAGGGCCCATCGAACACCGGGGAGCTGTTTTTT. Translated, it gives CASSLIGQGPSNTGELFF.

The gene calls are TRBV30 and TRBJ1-2, with D hard to call. The CDR3 is 10 residues long. Trimming took off 5 bases at V and 7 bases at J, with 8 bases between the two ends. Germline CDR1 is GTSNPN and CDR2 is SVGIG (reference sequence). CDR3 amino acids: CAWGEGGYTF. CDR3 DNA: TGTGCCTGGGGAGAGGGTGGCTACACCTTC.

This chain connects TRBV2 to TRBJ2-1; the match to TRBD2 covers 10 bases. The trim removed 7 bases at V and 5 bases at J, leaving 8 bases unmatched. Germline CDR1 SNHLY, CDR2 FYNNEI. The CDR3 is 15 residues long. CDR3 region: CASTEPGTSDNEQFF. In nucleotides, the CDR3 is TGTGCCAGCACCGAACCCGGGACTAGCGACAATGAGCAGTTCTTC.

J is TRBJ2-3 and V is TRBV30, with 10 bases fitting TRBD2. CDR1 is GTSNPN, CDR2 SVGIG, per germline (reference sequence). V trimming: 6 bases; J trimming: 6 bases; junction bases outside the gene matches: 9. The CDR3 is made up of 14 amino acids. CDR3 region: CACTGAGGFDTQYF. As DNA, the CDR3 is TGTGCCTGCACGGGAGCGGGGGGGTTTGATACGCAGTATTTT.

This clone was seen once. This rearrangement joins TRBV30 to TRBJ1-5; a weak D match, TRBD1 (5 bases). CDR1 GTSNPN and CDR2 SVGIG come from the germline V gene (reference sequence). The length of the CDR3 is 15 residues. The V gene lost 5 bases and the J gene lost 1 base, with 15 bases spanning the gap. The CDR3 reads CAWGRGARSNQPQHF. The CDR3 coding sequence is TGTGCCTGGGGAAGAGGGGCGCGGAGCAATCAGCCCCAGCATTTT.

This chain uses TRBV5-1 with TRBJ2-5; possibly TRBD2 for D (5 bases). Germline CDR1 SGHRS, CDR2 YFSETQ. The V and J ends lost 4 bases and 2 bases respectively, with 12 bases between them. There are 14 residues in the CDR3. The CDR3 region has the DNA TGCGCCAGCAGCCCACCCGGGGTTCAAGAGACCCAGTACTTC. Residues: CASSPPGVQETQYF.

The CDR3 DNA reads as TGTGCCAGCAGCACAGGGTCCGCAGATACGCAGTATTTT. Translating gives CASSTGSADTQYF. The V and J genes are TRBV25-1 and TRBJ2-3; D may be TRBD1 (6 bases). The V end lost 6 bases, the J end lost 4 bases, and 11 bases lay between the germline ends. Germline V lookup: CDR1 MGHDK, CDR2 SYGVNS. The CDR3 covers 13 residues.

The rearrangement joins TRBV2 to TRBJ2-7; TRBD2 aligns across 10 bases. Germline V lookup: CDR1 SNHLY, CDR2 FYNNEI. There are 16 residues in the CDR3. The V segment lost 4 bases and the J segment 0 bases; nucleotides outside the gene matches: 6. CDR3 DNA: TGTGCCAGCAGTGTTAGCGGGGGGTCGAGCTCCTACGAGCAGTACTTC. This codes for CASSVSGGSSSYEQYF.

The chain has TRBV29-1 and TRBJ2-5; possible D gene TRBD1, 5 bases. The V gene's germline CDR1 is SQVTM and CDR2 ANQGSEA. CDR3 length: 13 amino acids. The germline V and J ends were trimmed by 7 bases and 4 bases, with 16 bases remaining between them. CDR3 in DNA: TGCAGCGCCACAAGGAGTGGGGCAGAGACCCAGTACTTC. Amino acid sequence: CSATRSGAETQYF.

This clone occurred once. The J gene is TRBJ2-5, the V gene TRBV18, with TRBD2 identical over 9 bases. V gave up 3 bases and J gave up 5 bases; unmatched junction bases: 4. The CDR3 is made up of 14 amino acids. Germline CDR1 KGHSH, CDR2 LQKENI. In nucleotides, the CDR3 is TGTGCCAGCTCACCGGCAACTAGCGGGGAGACCCAGTACTTC. Protein sequence: CASSPATSGETQYF.

This CDR3 reads CASSSDQETQYF. The DNA of the CDR3 is TGTGCCAGCAGTTCGGACCAAGAGACCCAGTACTTC. J is TRBJ2-5 and V is TRBV2; no definite D call. This CDR3 has 12 amino acids. V lost 5 bases to trimming and J lost 0 bases, with 4 bases between them. CDR1 and CDR2 from the germline V gene are SNHLY and FYNNEI.

This sequence joins TRBV5-1 and TRBJ1-1; 7 bases align to TRBD1. The germline CDR1 and CDR2 sequences are SGHRS and YFSETQ. After removal of 4 bases from V and 0 bases from J, the junction contained 0 bases not matched to a gene. There are 13 residues in the CDR3. The CDR3 nucleotides are TGCGCCAGCAGCAGGGGGCTGAACACTGAAGCTTTCTTT. As protein: CASSRGLNTEAFF.

The chain is built from TRBV5-6 and TRBJ1-1, with D maybe TRBD1 (5 bases). Germline-derived CDR1 and CDR2 are SGHDT and YYEEEE. CDR3 length: 13 residues. Deletions cut 4 bases from V and 3 bases from J, with 10 bases between. For the CDR3, the DNA is TGTGCCAGCAGCCGTCAGGGTTACACTGAAGCTTTCTTT. It yields the protein CASSRQGYTEAFF. The full variable domain, rest sourced from reference TRBV5-6 and TRBJ1-1, is DAGVTQSPTHLIKTRGQQVTLRCSPKSGHDTVSWYQQALGQGPQFIFQYYEEEERQRGNFPDRFSGHQFPNYSSELNVNALLLGDSALYLCASSRQGYTEAFFGQGTRLTVV.

About this clone itself: The sample carries other DNA sequences with the same CDR3. This chain connects TRBV30 to TRBJ2-3; D unresolved. Trimming left V 0 bases short and J 6 bases short, with 4 bases between. Germline V gene data show CDR1 as GTSNPN and CDR2 as SVGIG (reference sequence). CDR3 size: 11 residues. The CDR3 spells CAWSVKDTQYF. The CDR3 nucleotides are TGTGCCTGGAGTGTGAAGGATACGCAGTATTTT.